This entry lists 27 T cell receptor beta chains sequenced from one sample in a study of T-cell reconstitution after alpha-beta-depleted transplantation in children. Unique molecular identifiers were incorporated when the TCRbeta library was constructed. In TCRdb, the PCR reads were re-called with MiXCR into one record per CDR3 protein. Of 420,000 or so distinct CDR3 sequences in the sample, 11% were seen once. The sequences come from PBMCs from the stem cell graft donor, collected from the stem cell graft. The receptors originated from a human donor who donated a stem cell graft to a child with acute myeloid leukemia.

In its sample, this clonotype was seen many times. The chain is built from TRBV4-2 and TRBJ1-1, with TRBD1 as a possible D gene (6 bases). V was cut by 1 base and J by 3 bases, with 12 bases left in between. The CDR3 length is 15 residues. CDR1 and CDR2 (germline): LGHNA, YNFKEQ. CDR3 protein: CASSQGTGSHTEAFF. CDR3 nucleotide sequence: TGTGCCAGCAGCCAAGGAACAGGGTCTCACACTGAAGCTTTCTTT.

This CDR3 reads CSASEDRFRNTDTQYF. DNA for the CDR3: TGCAGTGCTAGCGAAGACAGATTTCGAAACACAGATACGCAGTATTTT. V gene TRBV20-1 combines with J gene TRBJ2-3, with D possibly being TRBD1 (5 bases). Germline V lookup: CDR1 DFQATT, CDR2 SNEGSKA (reference sequence). V was pared by 3 bases and J by 2 bases, with 18 bases between. The CDR3 consists of 16 residues.

This clonotype appeared a few times. V and J are TRBV9 and TRBJ2-7; D remains ambiguous. Germline assignment: CDR1 SGDLS and CDR2 YYNGEE. The CDR3 is 11 residues long. Trimming shortened V by 4 bases and J by 6 bases, and 8 bases separated the two germline ends. This CDR3 reads CASSSLGEQYF. As DNA, the CDR3 is TGTGCCAGCAGCTCCCTGGGCGAGCAGTACTTC.

This clonotype was seen ten or more times. The chain is built from TRBV4-1 and TRBJ2-3, with 8 bases identical to TRBD1. The J segment lost 2 bases and the V segment lost 5 bases, leaving 9 bases of the junction unmatched. CDR1 and CDR2 (germline): MGHRA, YSYEKL. CDR3 length: 16 residues. CDR3 bases: TGCGCCAGCAGCTCCCGGACAGGGCTCTACACAGATACGCAGTATTTT. Translation: CASSSRTGLYTDTQYF.

The V call is TRBV29-1, the J call TRBJ2-1, with 9 nucleotides matching TRBD2. V lost 8 bases to trimming and J lost 2 bases; unmatched junction nucleotides: 10. CDR1 and CDR2 (germline): SQVTM, ANQGSEA. The CDR3 has 15 amino acids. The CDR3 region is CSTRWLAGTYNEQFF. CDR3 coding DNA: TGCAGCACTCGTTGGCTAGCGGGAACCTACAATGAGCAGTTCTTC.

The table lists this clonotype with many counts. The V and J genes are TRBV6-4 and TRBJ2-3; 11 nucleotides align to TRBD2. Germline V lookup: CDR1 MRHNA, CDR2 SNTAGT. This CDR3 comprises 16 residues. After removal of 0 bases from V and 3 bases from J, the junction contained 2 bases not matched to a gene. The CDR3 DNA follows: TGTGCCAGCAGTGACTCGGCTAGCGGGGGGACAGATACGCAGTATTTT. Translated, it gives CASSDSASGGTDTQYF.

The chain employs TRBV20-1 and TRBJ2-7; 11 bases map to TRBD2. Trimming cost V 3 bases and J 2 bases; bases outside gene matches: 3. This CDR3 region has 14 residues. The germline V gene has CDR1 DFQATT and CDR2 SNEGSKA (reference sequence). CDR3 sequence (DNA): TGCAGTGCTAGGACACTAGCGGGAGCCTACGAGCAGTACTTC. This gives the protein CSARTLAGAYEQYF.

There are many counts of this clonotype. The chain recombines TRBV9 with TRBJ2-3; 7 bases line up with TRBD2. Germline values: CDR1 SGDLS, CDR2 YYNGEE. CDR3 size: 15 residues. The V segment lost 10 bases and the J segment 1 base; nucleotides outside the gene matches: 12. The CDR3 loop is CASEPGGGGTDTQYF. The CDR3 DNA reads TGTGCCTCTGAGCCGGGGGGAGGCGGCACAGATACGCAGTATTTT.

The chain joins TRBV20-1 to TRBJ1-5; 10 nucleotides match TRBD1. CDR1 is DFQATT and CDR2 is SNEGSKA in the germline V gene (reference sequence). The CDR3 loop spans 16 amino acids. J gave up 1 base and V 6 bases, and 9 bases lay outside the gene matches. The CDR3 loop is CSAKRQGASSNQPQHF. CDR3 bases: TGCAGTGCGAAACGACAGGGGGCGTCAAGCAATCAGCCCCAGCATTTT.

In its sample, this clonotype was seen once. Without the conserved terminal phenylalanine or tryptophan, this CDR3 likely stems from a read error. This chain joins TRBV20-1 and TRBJ2-3; weak D call: TRBD1 (6 bases). V was cut by 1 base and J by 0 bases, with 14 bases left in between. The germline gives CDR1 DFQATT, CDR2 SNEGSKA (reference sequence). The CDR3 has 16 amino acids. The CDR3 is CSARADRITSTDTQYL. The CDR3 region has the DNA TGCAGTGCTAGAGCAGACAGGATAACTAGCACAGATACGCAGTATTTG.

The sample holds many counts of this clonotype. The chain is built from TRBV20-1 and TRBJ2-3, with 7 bases fitting TRBD2. V lost 4 bases, J lost 2 bases, and 9 bases stayed unmatched. The CDR3 is made up of 15 amino acids. Germline V gene sequence: CDR1 DFQATT, CDR2 SNEGSKA (reference sequence). The CDR3 nucleotides are TGCAGTGCTACAAATTGGGGGGGGACCACAGATACGCAGTATTTT. The encoded protein is CSATNWGGTTDTQYF.

A few counts support this clonotype. This sequence joins TRBV27 and TRBJ1-5, with 10 bases that match TRBD1. The germline gives CDR1 MNHEY, CDR2 SMNVEV (reference sequence). The CDR3 has 15 residues. Losses at the gene ends were 4 bases for V and 2 bases for J; bases not matched to a gene: 2. The CDR3 region has the DNA TGTGCCAGCAGTTACGGGACAGGGGGCAATCAGCCCCAGCATTTT. Translating it yields CASSYGTGGNQPQHF.

This clonotype was picked up many times. The chain recombines TRBV4-3 with TRBJ2-1; D gene unclear. In germline, CDR1 is LGHNA, CDR2 YSLEER. The CDR3 is 17 amino acids. Trimming removed 0 bases at V and 1 base at J, with 13 bases between. For the CDR3, the DNA is TGCGCCAGCAGCCAAGAGACGCTGGTAGCATCCTACAATGAGCAGTTCTTC. This codes for CASSQETLVASYNEQFF.

This clonotype appeared a few times. V usage is TRBV6-1 and J usage is TRBJ1-4, with a tentative D call TRBD1 (6 bases). The CDR3 covers 14 residues. In germline, CDR1 is MNHNS, CDR2 SASEGT. With 6 bases removed from V and 4 bases from J, the gap between germline ends came to 12 bases. The CDR3, as DNA: TGTGCCAGCAGGCGCAGGGGCGGTAATGAAAAACTGTTTTTT. Translation: CASRRRGGNEKLFF.

This clonotype was counted only a few times. This chain joins TRBV7-2 and TRBJ2-3; D is possibly TRBD1 or TRBD2 (6 bases each). Germline V gene lookup returns CDR1 SGHTA and CDR2 FQGNSA. The CDR3 has 14 amino acids. V was shortened by 8 bases and J by 2 bases, with 14 bases between the two germline ends. Here the CDR3 DNA reads TGTGCCAGCGAGGTACCGGGGGCCACAGATACGCAGTATTTT. Translation: CASEVPGATDTQYF.

The J gene is TRBJ2-3, the V gene TRBV5-1; D unresolved. V was clipped by 4 bases and J by 4 bases, with 16 bases between them. The V gene's germline CDR1 is SGHRS and CDR2 YFSETQ. This CDR3 is built from 15 residues. The CDR3 DNA sequence: TGCGCCAGCAGCCTAGGCACCGAGGTTTCAGATACGCAGTATTTT. Its translation: CASSLGTEVSDTQYF.

This clonotype has more than one count but fewer than ten. The chain carries TRBV5-1 and TRBJ2-1; 7 nucleotides agree with TRBD2. The CDR3 consists of 15 residues. The junction had 17 bases not matched to a gene; V was cut back by 9 bases and J by 8 bases. Germline V lookup: CDR1 SGHRS, CDR2 YFSETQ. The CDR3 is CATKKAGDRYYEQFF. Here the CDR3 DNA reads TGCGCCACCAAGAAGGCGGGAGACCGTTACTATGAGCAGTTCTTC.

This clonotype was counted many times. The gene calls are TRBV25-1 and TRBJ2-1; D possibly corresponds to TRBD2 (7 bases). V was pared by 7 bases and J by 6 bases, with 13 bases between. The CDR3 extends over 13 amino acids. Germline CDR1 MGHDK, CDR2 SYGVNS. DNA of the CDR3: TGTGCCAGCATAGGGGGGAGGGCCAATGAGCAGTTCTTC. It translates to CASIGGRANEQFF. Full variable domain (outside the CDR3, taken from reference TRBV25-1 and TRBJ2-1): EADIYQTPRYLVIGTGKKITLECSQTMGHDKMYWYQQDPGMELHLIHYSYGVNSTEKGDLSSESTVSRIRTEHFPLTLESARPSHTSQYLCASIGGRANEQFFGPGTRLTVL.

This clonotype was counted between two and nine times. V usage is TRBV29-1 and J usage is TRBJ2-3; D remains ambiguous. There are 16 residues in the CDR3. Trimming removed 2 bases from V and 2 bases from J, with 17 bases in between. Germline CDR1 SQVTM, CDR2 ANQGSEA. As DNA, the CDR3 is TGCAGCGTTGAATATTATGATCCGAGAACCACAGATACGCAGTATTTT. This translates into CSVEYYDPRTTDTQYF.

The V and J genes are TRBV29-1 and TRBJ2-3; D not resolved. The length of the CDR3 is 13 residues. Trimming shortened V by 4 bases and J by 2 bases, and 10 bases separated the two germline ends. Germline V gives CDR1 SQVTM, CDR2 ANQGSEA. For the CDR3, the DNA is TGCAGCGTTGTTCGCCAGAACACAGATACGCAGTATTTT. This codes for CSVVRQNTDTQYF.

This clonotype was seen just once. The CDR3 here is CAWMPRVPNEKLFF. In nucleotides, the CDR3 is TGTGCCTGGATGCCCCGGGTGCCTAATGAAAAACTGTTTTTT. This rearrangement joins TRBV30 to TRBJ1-4; unclear D gene. The length of the CDR3 is 14 residues. Trimming took off 4 bases at V and 3 bases at J, with 12 bases between the two ends. Per germline, CDR1 GTSNPN and CDR2 SVGIG (reference sequence).

This clonotype showed up just a few times. This chain uses TRBV12-3 or TRBV12-4 with TRBJ2-3, with D unresolved. This CDR3 has 14 residues. Trimming took off 3 bases at V and 9 bases at J, with 16 bases between the two ends. The CDR3 spells CASSLSGLTATQYF. CDR3 in DNA: TGTGCCAGCAGTTTGTCGGGCTTGACTGCGACGCAGTATTTT.

This clonotype was picked up a small number of times. The CDR3 is CSASPKRGPPSGANVLTF. The CDR3 DNA reads TGCAGTGCTAGCCCCAAGAGGGGACCGCCCTCTGGGGCCAACGTCCTGACTTTC. The J gene is TRBJ2-6, the V gene TRBV20-1; D tentatively fits TRBD1 or TRBD2 (5 bases each). The length of the CDR3 is 18 residues. Per germline, CDR1 DFQATT and CDR2 SNEGSKA (reference sequence). V lost 3 bases, J lost 0 bases, and 18 bases lay in between.

This clonotype showed up just once. This chain links TRBV6-5 with TRBJ2-3; D ambiguous. The CDR3 runs to 15 residues. Germline V gives CDR1 MNHEY, CDR2 SVGAGI. Trimming took 0 bases from V and 2 from J, leaving 9 bases between them. DNA of the CDR3: TGTGCCAGCAGTTACTCGAATGGGCACACAGATACGCAGTATTTT. Its protein is CASSYSNGHTDTQYF.

This clonotype was recorded a few times. The chain joins TRBV20-1 to TRBJ2-2; possibly TRBD2 for D (7 bases). The CDR3 covers 13 residues. V lost 6 bases and J lost 5, with 13 bases in between. Germline lookup yields CDR1 DFQATT and CDR2 SNEGSKA (reference sequence). CDR3 sequence (DNA): TGCAGTGCGGGGGGGGCCTTTACCGGGGAGCTGTTTTTT. Translating it yields CSAGGAFTGELFF.

CDR3 sequence (DNA): TGCAGCGTGCGAAATACAGGGGACAATGAGCAGTTCTTC. Translating gives CSVRNTGDNEQFF. The V gene is TRBV29-1, the J gene TRBJ2-1; TRBD1 aligns across 7 bases. The germline CDR1 and CDR2 sequences are SQVTM and ANQGSEA. V dropped 6 bases and J dropped 5; count of bases not matched to a gene: 7. The CDR3 runs to 13 residues.

This rearrangement joins TRBV5-5 to TRBJ1-1; TRBD1 agrees at 8 bases. J was trimmed by 1 base and V by 4 bases; bases with no gene match: 6. The germline V gene encodes CDR1 SGHKS and CDR2 YYEKEE (reference sequence). This CDR3 spans 15 amino acids. In DNA, the CDR3 is TGTGCCAGCAGCCCAGGGGGCAGGGAGAACACTGAAGCTTTCTTT. This translates into CASSPGGRENTEAFF.